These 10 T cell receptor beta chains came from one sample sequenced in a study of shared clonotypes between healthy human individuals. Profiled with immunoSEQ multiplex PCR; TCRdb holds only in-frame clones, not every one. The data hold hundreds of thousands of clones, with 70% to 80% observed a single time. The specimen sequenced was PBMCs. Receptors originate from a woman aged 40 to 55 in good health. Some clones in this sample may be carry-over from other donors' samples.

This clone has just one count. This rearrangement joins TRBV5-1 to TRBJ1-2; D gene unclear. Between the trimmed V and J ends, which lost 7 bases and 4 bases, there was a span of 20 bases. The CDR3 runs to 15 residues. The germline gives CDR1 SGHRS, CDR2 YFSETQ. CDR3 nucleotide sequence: TGCGCCAGCCATGCAACGGTTCGAAAGACCTATGGCTACACCTTC. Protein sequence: CASHATVRKTYGYTF.

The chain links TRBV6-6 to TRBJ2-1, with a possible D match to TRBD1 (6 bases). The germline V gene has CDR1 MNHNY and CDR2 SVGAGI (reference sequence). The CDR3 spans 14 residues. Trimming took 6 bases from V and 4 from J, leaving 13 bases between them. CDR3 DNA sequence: TGTGCCAGCAGGCTCGGACAGTTATACAATGAGCAGTTCTTC. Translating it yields CASRLGQLYNEQFF.

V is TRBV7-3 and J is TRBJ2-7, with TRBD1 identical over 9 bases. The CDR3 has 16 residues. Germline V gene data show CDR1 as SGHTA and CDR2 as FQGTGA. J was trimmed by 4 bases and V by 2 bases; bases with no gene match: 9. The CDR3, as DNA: TGTGCCAGCAGCTTAGACCCGGACAGGGGTTTATACGAGCAGTACTTC. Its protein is CASSLDPDRGLYEQYF.

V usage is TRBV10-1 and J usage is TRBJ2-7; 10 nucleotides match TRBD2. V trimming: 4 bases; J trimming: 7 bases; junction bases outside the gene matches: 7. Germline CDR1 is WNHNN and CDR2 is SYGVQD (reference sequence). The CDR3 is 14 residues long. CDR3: CASSASGSIGEQYF. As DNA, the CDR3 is TGCGCCAGCAGTGCTAGCGGGAGTATCGGGGAGCAGTACTTC.

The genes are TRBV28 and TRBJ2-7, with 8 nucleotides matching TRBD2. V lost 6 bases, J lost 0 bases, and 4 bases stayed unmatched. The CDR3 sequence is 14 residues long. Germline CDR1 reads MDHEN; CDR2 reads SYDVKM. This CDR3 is CASSLAGLSYEQYF. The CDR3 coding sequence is TGTGCCAGCAGCTTAGCGGGACTCTCCTACGAGCAGTACTTC.

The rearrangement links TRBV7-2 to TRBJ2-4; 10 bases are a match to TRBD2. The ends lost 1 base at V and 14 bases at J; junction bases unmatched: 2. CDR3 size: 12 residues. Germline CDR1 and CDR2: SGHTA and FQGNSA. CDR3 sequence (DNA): TGTGCCAGCAGCTTAGTAGCGGGAGGAAAGTACTTC. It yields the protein CASSLVAGGKYF. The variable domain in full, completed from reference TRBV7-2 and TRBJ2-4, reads GAGVSQSPSNKVTEKGKDVELRCDPISGHTALYWYRQSLGQGLEFLIYFQGNSAPDKSGLPSDRFSAERTGGSVSTLTIQRTQQEDSAVYLCASSLVAGGKYFGAGTRLSVL.

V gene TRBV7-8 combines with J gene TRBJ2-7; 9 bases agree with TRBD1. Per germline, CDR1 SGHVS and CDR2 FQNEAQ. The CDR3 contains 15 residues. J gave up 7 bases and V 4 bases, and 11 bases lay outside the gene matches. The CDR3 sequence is CASSYQLGTGWEQYF. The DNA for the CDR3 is TGTGCCAGCAGCTATCAGCTCGGGACAGGGTGGGAGCAGTACTTC. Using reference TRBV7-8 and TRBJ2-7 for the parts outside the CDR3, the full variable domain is GAGVSQSPRYKVAKRGQDVALRCDPISGHVSLFWYQQALGQGPEFLTYFQNEAQLDKSGLPSDRFFAERPEGSVSTLKIQRTQQEDSAVYLCASSYQLGTGWEQYFGPGTRLTVT.

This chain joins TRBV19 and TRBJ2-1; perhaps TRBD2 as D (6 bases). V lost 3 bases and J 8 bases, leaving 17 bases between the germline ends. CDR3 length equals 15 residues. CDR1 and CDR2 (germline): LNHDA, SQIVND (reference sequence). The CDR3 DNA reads TGTGCCAGTAGTATGGGGGACTCCGCGGTTTATGAGCAGTTCTTC. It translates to CASSMGDSAVYEQFF.

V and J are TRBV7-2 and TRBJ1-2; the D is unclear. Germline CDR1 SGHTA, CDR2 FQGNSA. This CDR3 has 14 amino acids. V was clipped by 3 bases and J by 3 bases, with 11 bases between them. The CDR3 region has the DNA TGTGCCAGCAGCTTGGAAGCGGGCTACTATGGCTACACCTTC. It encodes CASSLEAGYYGYTF.

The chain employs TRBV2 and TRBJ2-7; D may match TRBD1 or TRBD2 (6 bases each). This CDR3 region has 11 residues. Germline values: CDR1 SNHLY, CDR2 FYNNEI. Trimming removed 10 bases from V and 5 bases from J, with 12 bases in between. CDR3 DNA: TGTGCCACCGGGGGCGGGGACGAGCAGTACTTC. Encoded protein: CATGGGDEQYF.